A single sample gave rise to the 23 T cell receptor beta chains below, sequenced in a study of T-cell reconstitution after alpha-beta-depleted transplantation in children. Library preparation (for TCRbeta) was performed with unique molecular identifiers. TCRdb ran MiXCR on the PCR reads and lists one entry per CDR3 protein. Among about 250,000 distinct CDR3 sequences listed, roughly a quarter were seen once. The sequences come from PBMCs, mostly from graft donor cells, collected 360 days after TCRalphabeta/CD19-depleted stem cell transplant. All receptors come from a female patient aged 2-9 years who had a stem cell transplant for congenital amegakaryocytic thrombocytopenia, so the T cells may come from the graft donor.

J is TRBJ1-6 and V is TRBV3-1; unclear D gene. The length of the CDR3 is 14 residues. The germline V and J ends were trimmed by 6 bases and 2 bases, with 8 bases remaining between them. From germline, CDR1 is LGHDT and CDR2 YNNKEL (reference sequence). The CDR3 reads CASRPGAYNSPLHF. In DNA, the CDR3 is TGTGCCAGCAGGCCCGGAGCCTATAATTCACCCCTCCACTTT.

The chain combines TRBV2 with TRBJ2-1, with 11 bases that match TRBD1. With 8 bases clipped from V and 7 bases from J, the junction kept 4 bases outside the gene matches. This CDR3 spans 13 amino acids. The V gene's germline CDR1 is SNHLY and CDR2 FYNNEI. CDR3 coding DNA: TGTGCCAGCGCCGGGACAGGGGGGAATGAGCAGTTCTTC. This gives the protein CASAGTGGNEQFF.

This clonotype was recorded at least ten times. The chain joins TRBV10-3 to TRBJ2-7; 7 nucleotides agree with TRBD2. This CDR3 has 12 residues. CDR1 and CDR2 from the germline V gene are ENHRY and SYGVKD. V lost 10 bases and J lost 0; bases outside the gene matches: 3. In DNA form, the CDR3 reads TGTGCCAGTCGGACTAGCTCCTACGAGCAGTACTTC. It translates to CASRTSSYEQYF.

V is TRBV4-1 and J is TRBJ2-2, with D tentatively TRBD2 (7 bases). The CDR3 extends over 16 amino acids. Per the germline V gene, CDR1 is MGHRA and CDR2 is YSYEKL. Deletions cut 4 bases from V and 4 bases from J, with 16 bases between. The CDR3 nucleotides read TGCGCCAGCAGCCCCTCCTGGGGGGGCATCACCGGGGAGCTGTTTTTT. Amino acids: CASSPSWGGITGELFF.

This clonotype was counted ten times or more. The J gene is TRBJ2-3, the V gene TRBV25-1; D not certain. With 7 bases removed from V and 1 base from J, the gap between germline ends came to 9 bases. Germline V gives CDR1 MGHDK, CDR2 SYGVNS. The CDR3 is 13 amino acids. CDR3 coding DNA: TGTGCCAGCACAGAGTGGGGCACAGATACGCAGTATTTT. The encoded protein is CASTEWGTDTQYF.

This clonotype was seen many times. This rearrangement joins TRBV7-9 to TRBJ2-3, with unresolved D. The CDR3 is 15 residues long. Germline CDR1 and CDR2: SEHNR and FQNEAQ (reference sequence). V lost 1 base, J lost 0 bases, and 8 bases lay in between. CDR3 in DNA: TGTGCCAGCAGCTTAGTAGTGAAGAGCACAGATACGCAGTATTTT. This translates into CASSLVVKSTDTQYF.

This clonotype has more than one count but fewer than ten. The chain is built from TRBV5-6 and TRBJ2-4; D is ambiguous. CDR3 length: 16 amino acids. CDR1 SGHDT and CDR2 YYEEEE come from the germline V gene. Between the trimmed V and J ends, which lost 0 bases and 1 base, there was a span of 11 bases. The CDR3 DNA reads TGTGCCAGCAGCTTGGCGAGTCCGGTTGCCAAAAACATTCAGTACTTC. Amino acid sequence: CASSLASPVAKNIQYF.

The CDR3 DNA reads TGTGCCAGCAGTCTCCACGCCTACAATGAGCAGTTCTTC. It specifies CASSLHAYNEQFF. V usage is TRBV27 and J usage is TRBJ2-1; D gene ambiguous. Per germline, CDR1 MNHEY and CDR2 SMNVEV (reference sequence). Trimming cost V 5 bases and J 2 bases, with 7 bases left between them. The CDR3 runs 13 residues.

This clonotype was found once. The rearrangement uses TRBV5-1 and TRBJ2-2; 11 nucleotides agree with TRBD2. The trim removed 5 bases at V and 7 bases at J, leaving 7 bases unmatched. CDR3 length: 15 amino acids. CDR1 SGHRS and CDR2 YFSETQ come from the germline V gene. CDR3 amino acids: CASSDRLAGFGELFF. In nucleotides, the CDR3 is TGCGCCAGCAGTGACCGACTAGCGGGGTTCGGGGAGCTGTTTTTT.

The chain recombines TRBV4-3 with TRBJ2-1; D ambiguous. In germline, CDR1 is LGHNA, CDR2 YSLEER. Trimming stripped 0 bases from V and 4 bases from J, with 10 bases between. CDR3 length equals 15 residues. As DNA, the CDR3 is TGCGCCAGCAGCCAAGAGTCTAGTTCTTACAATGAGCAGTTCTTC. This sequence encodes CASSQESSSYNEQFF.

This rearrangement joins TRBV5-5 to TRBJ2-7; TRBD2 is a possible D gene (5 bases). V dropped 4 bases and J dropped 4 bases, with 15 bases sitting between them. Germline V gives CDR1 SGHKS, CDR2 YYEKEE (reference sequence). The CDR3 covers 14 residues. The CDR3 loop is CASSTGVGGYEQYF. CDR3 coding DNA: TGTGCCAGCAGCACCGGGGTCGGTGGGTACGAGCAGTACTTC.

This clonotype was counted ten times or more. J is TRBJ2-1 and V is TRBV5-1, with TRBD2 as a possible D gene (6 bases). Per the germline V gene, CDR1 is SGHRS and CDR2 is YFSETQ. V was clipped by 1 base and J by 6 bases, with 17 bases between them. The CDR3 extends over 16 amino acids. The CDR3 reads CASSLYGDLGFNEQFF. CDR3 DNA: TGCGCCAGCAGCTTGTACGGGGACTTGGGATTCAATGAGCAGTTCTTC.

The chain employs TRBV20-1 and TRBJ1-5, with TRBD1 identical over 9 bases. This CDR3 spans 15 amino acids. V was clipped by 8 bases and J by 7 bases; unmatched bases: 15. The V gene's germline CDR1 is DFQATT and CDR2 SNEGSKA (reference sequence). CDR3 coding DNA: TGCAGTAGGGGGACAGGGATTGAGGAGGGACAGCCCCAGCATTTT. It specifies CSRGTGIEEGQPQHF.

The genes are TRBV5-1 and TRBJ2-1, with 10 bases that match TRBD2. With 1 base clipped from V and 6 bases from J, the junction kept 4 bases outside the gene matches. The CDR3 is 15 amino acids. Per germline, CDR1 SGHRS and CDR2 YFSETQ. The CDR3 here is CASSLLAGVFNEQFF. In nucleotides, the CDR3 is TGCGCCAGCAGCTTGCTAGCGGGAGTTTTCAATGAGCAGTTCTTC. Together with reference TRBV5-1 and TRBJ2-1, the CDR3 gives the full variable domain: KAGVTQTPRYLIKTRGQQVTLSCSPISGHRSVSWYQQTPGQGLQFLFEYFSETQRNKGNFPGRFSGRQFSNSRSEMNVSTLELGDSALYLCASSLLAGVFNEQFFGPGTRLTVL.

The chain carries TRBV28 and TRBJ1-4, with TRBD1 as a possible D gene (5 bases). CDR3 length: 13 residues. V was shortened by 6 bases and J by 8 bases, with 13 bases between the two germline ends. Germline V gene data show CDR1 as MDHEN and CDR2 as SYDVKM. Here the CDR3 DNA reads TGTGCCAGCAGAGACAGTGTATGGGAAAAACTGTTTTTT. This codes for CASRDSVWEKLFF.

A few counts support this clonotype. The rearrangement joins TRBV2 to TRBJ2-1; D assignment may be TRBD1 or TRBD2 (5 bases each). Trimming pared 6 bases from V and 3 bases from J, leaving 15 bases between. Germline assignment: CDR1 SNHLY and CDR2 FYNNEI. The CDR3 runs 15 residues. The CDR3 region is CASRPGDGNYNEQFF. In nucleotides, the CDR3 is TGTGCCAGCAGGCCCGGGGACGGGAACTACAATGAGCAGTTCTTC. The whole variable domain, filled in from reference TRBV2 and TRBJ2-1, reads EPEVTQTPSHQVTQMGQEVILRCVPISNHLYFYWYRQILGQKVEFLVSFYNNEISEKSEIFDDQFSVERPDGSNFTLKIRSTKLEDSAMYFCASRPGDGNYNEQFFGPGTRLTVL.

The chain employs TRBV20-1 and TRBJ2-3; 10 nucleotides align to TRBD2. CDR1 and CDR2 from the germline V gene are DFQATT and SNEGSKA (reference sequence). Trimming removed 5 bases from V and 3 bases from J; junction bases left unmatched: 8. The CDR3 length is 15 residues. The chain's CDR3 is CSASLRLAGTDTQYF. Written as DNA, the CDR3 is TGCAGTGCTTCACTAAGACTAGCGGGTACAGATACGCAGTATTTT.

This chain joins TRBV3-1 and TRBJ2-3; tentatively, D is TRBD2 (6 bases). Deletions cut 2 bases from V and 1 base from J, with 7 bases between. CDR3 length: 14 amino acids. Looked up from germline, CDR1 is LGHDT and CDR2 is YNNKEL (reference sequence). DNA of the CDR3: TGTGCCAGCAGCCAACCGGGGGGCACAGATACGCAGTATTTT. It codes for CASSQPGGTDTQYF.

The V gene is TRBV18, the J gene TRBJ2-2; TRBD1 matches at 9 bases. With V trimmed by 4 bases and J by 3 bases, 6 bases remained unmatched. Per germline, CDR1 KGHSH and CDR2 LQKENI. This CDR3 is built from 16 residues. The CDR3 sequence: CASSQDRGRDTGELFF. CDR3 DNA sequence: TGTGCCAGCTCACAGGACAGGGGTCGGGACACCGGGGAGCTGTTTTTT.

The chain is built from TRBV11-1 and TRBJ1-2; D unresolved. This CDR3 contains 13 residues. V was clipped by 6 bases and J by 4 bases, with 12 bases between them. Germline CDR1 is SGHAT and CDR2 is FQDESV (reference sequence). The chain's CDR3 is CASSSTVAYGYTF. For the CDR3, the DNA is TGTGCCAGCAGTTCCACAGTTGCCTATGGCTACACCTTC.

This CDR3 is CASSLSGSYNSPLHF. Written as DNA, the CDR3 is TGCGCCAGCAGCTTGAGTGGTTCCTATAATTCACCCCTCCACTTT. V gene TRBV5-1 combines with J gene TRBJ1-6; no firm D call. V dropped 1 base and J dropped 1 base, with 6 bases sitting between them. The CDR3 loop spans 15 amino acids. Per germline, CDR1 SGHRS and CDR2 YFSETQ.

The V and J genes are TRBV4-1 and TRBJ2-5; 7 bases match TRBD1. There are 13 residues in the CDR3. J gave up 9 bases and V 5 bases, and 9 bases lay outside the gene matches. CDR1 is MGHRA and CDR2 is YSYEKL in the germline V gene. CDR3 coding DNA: TGCGCCAGCAGCTACCTTAGTGGACAGGCCCAGTACTTC. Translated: CASSYLSGQAQYF.

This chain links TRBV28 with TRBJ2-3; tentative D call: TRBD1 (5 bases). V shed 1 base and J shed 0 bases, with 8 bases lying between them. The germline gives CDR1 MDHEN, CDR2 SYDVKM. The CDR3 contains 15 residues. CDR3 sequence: CASSLSGISTDTQYF. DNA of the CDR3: TGTGCCAGCAGTTTATCAGGGATTAGCACAGATACGCAGTATTTT.